A single sample gave rise to the 30 T cell receptor beta chains below, sequenced in a study of T-cell reconstitution after alpha-beta-depleted transplantation in children. Unique molecular identifiers were incorporated when the TCRbeta library was constructed. TCRdb processed the PCR reads anew with MiXCR; each CDR3 protein has one entry. Among about 610,000 distinct CDR3 sequences, roughly a tenth were seen once, and the ten largest hold about 4.3%. The starting material was PBMCs from the stem cell graft donor, obtained from the stem cell graft. These receptors were obtained from a human donor who donated a stem cell graft to a child with acute myeloid leukemia.

This clonotype was observed a handful of times. The gene calls are TRBV6-5 and TRBJ2-1; D gene unclear. Germline CDR1 reads MNHEY; CDR2 reads SVGAGI. The CDR3 sequence is 15 residues long. Trimming stripped 4 bases from V and 5 bases from J, with 15 bases between. The CDR3 nucleotides are TGTGCCAGCAGTTTGGCGGACCAGACCCACAATGAGCAGTTCTTC. Its protein is CASSLADQTHNEQFF.

This clonotype came up a few times. The chain is built from TRBV29-1 and TRBJ1-5; D may be TRBD1 (6 bases). The germline CDR1 and CDR2 sequences are SQVTM and ANQGSEA. Trimming took off 4 bases at V and 4 bases at J, with 11 bases between the two ends. This CDR3 has 13 residues. The CDR3 spells CSVGNQGNQPQHF. Written as DNA, the CDR3 is TGCAGCGTTGGGAACCAGGGGAATCAGCCCCAGCATTTT.

This clonotype was observed at least ten times. V gene TRBV18 combines with J gene TRBJ2-5, with a tentative D call TRBD2 (5 bases). Germline-derived CDR1 and CDR2 are KGHSH and LQKENI. V was clipped by 3 bases and J by 5 bases, with 13 bases between them. The CDR3 contains 14 residues. The DNA for the CDR3 is TGTGCCAGCTCACCTCTGGACCGAGGGGAGACCCAGTACTTC. Translation: CASSPLDRGETQYF. Full variable domain (outside the CDR3, taken from reference TRBV18 and TRBJ2-5): NAGVMQNPRHLVRRRGQEARLRCSPMKGHSHVYWYRQLPEEGLKFMVYLQKENIIDESGMPKERFSAEFPKEGPSILRIQQVVRGDSAAYFCASSPLDRGETQYFGPGTRLLVL.

This clonotype occurred a few times. The chain joins TRBV12-3 or TRBV12-4 to TRBJ2-4, with D perhaps TRBD1 or TRBD2 (5 bases each). Trimming removed 5 bases from V and 7 bases from J, with 18 bases in between. The CDR3 runs to 15 residues. The CDR3 coding sequence is TGTGCCAGCAGTCCCCCTGGCCAAGAGGGGAACATTCAGTACTTC. Its translation: CASSPPGQEGNIQYF.

The V call is TRBV6-5, the J call TRBJ2-7; 10 bases match TRBD2. The CDR3 covers 14 residues. Losses at the gene ends were 2 bases for V and 5 bases for J; bases not matched to a gene: 3. Germline V lookup: CDR1 MNHEY, CDR2 SVGAGI. The CDR3 DNA reads as TGTGCCAGCAGTTACGGGCTAGCGGGAGACGAGCAGTACTTC. Encoded protein: CASSYGLAGDEQYF.

The gene calls are TRBV7-2 and TRBJ2-7, with 7 bases that match TRBD2. Trimming removed 5 bases from V and 2 bases from J; junction bases left unmatched: 6. This CDR3 is 14 amino acids long. Germline CDR1 reads SGHTA; CDR2 reads FQGNSA. CDR3 region: CASSGGDNPYEQYF. The CDR3 DNA follows: TGTGCCAGCAGCGGGGGGGATAACCCCTACGAGCAGTACTTC.

CDR3 amino acids: CASSLPAGTQETQYF. The CDR3 coding sequence is TGTGCCAGCAGCTTACCGGCAGGGACCCAAGAGACCCAGTACTTC. The chain carries TRBV7-9 and TRBJ2-5; the D gene could be TRBD1 or TRBD2 (5 bases each). V shed 2 bases and J shed 1 base, with 11 bases lying between them. Germline V gives CDR1 SEHNR, CDR2 FQNEAQ (reference sequence). The CDR3 loop spans 15 amino acids.

This clonotype was seen a handful of times. The chain employs TRBV12-3 or TRBV12-4 and TRBJ2-5, with D possibly matching TRBD2 (6 bases). Trimming removed 2 bases at V and 6 bases at J, with 19 bases between. The CDR3 extends over 16 amino acids. The DNA for the CDR3 is TGTGCCAGCAGTTTAAGAGCAGAATTTAGCGGAAAGACCCAGTACTTC. The encoded protein is CASSLRAEFSGKTQYF.

Many counts were recorded for this clonotype. The chain couples TRBV6-2 or TRBV6-3 to TRBJ2-7; D may correspond to TRBD1 or TRBD2 (5 bases each). The CDR3 spans 13 residues. With 2 bases removed from V and 3 bases from J, the gap between germline ends came to 8 bases. The germline CDR1 and CDR2 sequences are MNHEY and SVGEGT. The CDR3 sequence: CASSYGGHYEQYF. CDR3 nucleotide sequence: TGTGCCAGCAGTTACGGGGGTCACTACGAGCAGTACTTC.

There are many counts of this clonotype. This rearrangement joins TRBV7-2 to TRBJ2-7; D is unresolved. V was shortened by 3 bases and J by 2 bases, with 11 bases between the two germline ends. Germline lookup yields CDR1 SGHTA and CDR2 FQGNSA. This CDR3 is built from 14 residues. The DNA for the CDR3 is TGTGCCAGCAGCTTTCTCTCCGGTACCTACGAGCAGTACTTC. It specifies CASSFLSGTYEQYF.

CDR3 in amino acids: CATSDMTSGRAGPYNEQFF. The CDR3 DNA sequence: TGTGCCACCAGTGATATGACTAGCGGGAGGGCAGGGCCCTACAATGAGCAGTTCTTC. This chain links TRBV24-1 with TRBJ2-1, with 14 bases aligning to TRBD2. V dropped 3 bases and J dropped 2; count of bases not matched to a gene: 8. Germline V gene sequence: CDR1 KGHDR, CDR2 SFDVKD. The CDR3 has 19 residues.

The J gene is TRBJ2-1, the V gene TRBV9; 9 nucleotides line up with TRBD2. With V trimmed by 1 base and J by 9 bases, 2 bases remained unmatched. The CDR3 extends over 13 amino acids. The V gene's germline CDR1 is SGDLS and CDR2 YYNGEE. The CDR3 loop is CASSVPSGVEQFF. The CDR3 region has the DNA TGTGCCAGCAGCGTACCTAGCGGGGTTGAGCAGTTCTTC.

The V and J genes are TRBV4-3 and TRBJ2-7; D is tentatively TRBD1 or TRBD2 (6 bases each). Between the trimmed V and J ends, which lost 0 bases and 2 bases, there was a span of 11 bases. This CDR3 spans 15 amino acids. Per germline, CDR1 LGHNA and CDR2 YSLEER. The CDR3 nucleotides read TGCGCCAGCAGCCAAGAAGGTAGGGGGGCCTACGAGCAGTACTTC. As protein: CASSQEGRGAYEQYF.

This clonotype was recorded at least ten times. J is TRBJ2-7 and V is TRBV28, with D possibly matching TRBD2 (7 bases). Germline loops: CDR1 MDHEN, CDR2 SYDVKM. This CDR3 has 13 amino acids. V shed 2 bases and J shed 6 bases, with 11 bases lying between them. The CDR3 region has the DNA TGTGCCAGCAGTTTACCAGGGGAGGGCGAGCAGTACTTC. Its translation: CASSLPGEGEQYF.

CDR3 region: CASSVRRDTDTQYF. CDR3 DNA: TGTGCCAGCAGTGTAAGGCGGGACACAGATACGCAGTATTTT. The rearrangement uses TRBV2 and TRBJ2-3, with D perhaps matching TRBD2 (6 bases). Germline loops: CDR1 SNHLY, CDR2 FYNNEI. V was shortened by 4 bases and J by 2 bases, with 10 bases between the two germline ends. The CDR3 length is 14 residues.

In this sample, this clonotype turned up many times. The V and J genes are TRBV10-3 and TRBJ1-1, with D hard to call. The V and J ends lost 0 bases and 3 bases respectively, with 14 bases between them. CDR1 and CDR2 (germline): ENHRY, SYGVKD. The CDR3 is made up of 16 amino acids. CDR3 protein: CAISESDWKADTEAFF. CDR3 DNA: TGTGCCATCAGTGAGTCCGACTGGAAGGCCGACACTGAAGCTTTCTTT.

The chain has TRBV15 and TRBJ2-3; D is unclear. Germline V lookup: CDR1 LNHNV, CDR2 YYDKDF (reference sequence). This CDR3 spans 13 amino acids. With 1 base removed from V and 1 base from J, the gap between germline ends came to 3 bases. This CDR3 reads CATSRGGTDTQYF. CDR3 nucleotides: TGTGCCACCAGCAGAGGAGGCACAGATACGCAGTATTTT.

This clonotype was seen ten or more times. The J gene is TRBJ1-2, the V gene TRBV10-3, with D unresolved. V lost 7 bases to trimming and J lost 4 bases, with 13 bases between them. Germline V gene lookup returns CDR1 ENHRY and CDR2 SYGVKD. This CDR3 contains 13 residues. The CDR3 DNA follows: TGTGCCATCACGGAGATGGTAGCCTATGGCTACACCTTC. Translation gives CAITEMVAYGYTF.

The chain employs TRBV20-1 and TRBJ2-1, with D perhaps given as TRBD1 or TRBD2 (6 bases each). This CDR3 is built from 17 residues. CDR1 and CDR2 from the germline V gene are DFQATT and SNEGSKA (reference sequence). Trimming took off 1 base at V and 1 base at J, with 17 bases between the two ends. DNA of the CDR3: TGCAGTGCTAGAGTAGGGGGTAGCGGCTATTCCTACAATGAGCAGTTCTTC. Protein: CSARVGGSGYSYNEQFF.

Only a few counts were recorded for this clonotype. This chain joins TRBV6-1 and TRBJ1-2; 9 nucleotides align to TRBD1. The CDR3 extends over 14 amino acids. The germline V gene has CDR1 MNHNS and CDR2 SASEGT. J was trimmed by 8 bases and V by 3 bases; bases with no gene match: 7. The CDR3 region has the DNA TGTGCCAGCAGTGAGACCGGGACAGGGAACGGCTACACCTTC. This encodes CASSETGTGNGYTF.

This clonotype was seen a handful of times. The chain is built from TRBV5-6 and TRBJ2-7; D possibly corresponds to TRBD2 (5 bases). The CDR3 length is 14 residues. Germline CDR1 SGHDT, CDR2 YYEEEE. V dropped 4 bases and J dropped 5 bases, with 16 bases sitting between them. Written as DNA, the CDR3 is TGTGCCAGCAGCGTTGGCGGGCCCATTAACGAGCAGTACTTC. As protein: CASSVGGPINEQYF.

The chain joins TRBV20-1 to TRBJ2-7, with D maybe TRBD1 (6 bases). Germline V CDR1 and CDR2: DFQATT, SNEGSKA (reference sequence). The CDR3 covers 14 residues. V was pared by 6 bases and J by 2 bases, with 17 bases between. The CDR3 sequence: CSAGSQGSAYEQYF. In DNA form, the CDR3 reads TGCAGTGCCGGGTCACAGGGAAGCGCCTACGAGCAGTACTTC.

This clonotype occurred a few times. The V call is TRBV5-1, the J call TRBJ2-3; D is possibly TRBD1 (6 bases). CDR1 is SGHRS, CDR2 YFSETQ, per germline. The germline V and J ends were trimmed by 4 bases and 11 bases, with 23 bases remaining between them. CDR3 size: 15 residues. The CDR3 DNA reads as TGCGCCAGCAGCCCCCTCTCCACAACAGGGCATGGGCAGTATTTT. Translating it yields CASSPLSTTGHGQYF.

This clonotype was counted between two and nine times. J is TRBJ2-1 and V is TRBV28, with D maybe TRBD2 (5 bases). V lost 2 bases, J lost 9 bases, and 11 bases lay in between. Per germline, CDR1 MDHEN and CDR2 SYDVKM. The CDR3 extends over 13 amino acids. The CDR3 DNA follows: TGTGCCAGCAGTTTACTAGCTCTTGGTGAGCAGTTCTTC. It codes for CASSLLALGEQFF.

This clonotype was detected only a few times. DNA for the CDR3: TGTGCCAGCAGCCAACTTAAGGGAGCGCTGGATCTTGAGCAGTTCTTC. Its translation is CASSQLKGALDLEQFF. The chain links TRBV7-9 to TRBJ2-1, with D perhaps matching TRBD2 (5 bases). Trimming left V 5 bases short and J 9 bases short, with 23 bases between. The germline gives CDR1 SEHNR, CDR2 FQNEAQ (reference sequence). The length of the CDR3 is 16 residues.

This clonotype was seen at least ten times. The rearrangement uses TRBV5-6 and TRBJ2-5; tentatively, D is TRBD1 (7 bases). Between the trimmed V and J ends, which lost 4 bases and 1 base, there was a span of 11 bases. Germline CDR1 reads SGHDT; CDR2 reads YYEEEE. The CDR3 runs to 14 residues. CDR3 nucleotides: TGTGCCAGCAGCGGAGGGACAGTCCAAGAGACCCAGTACTTC. Translated: CASSGGTVQETQYF.

This clonotype was seen a handful of times. The chain carries TRBV9 and TRBJ2-7; 12 nucleotides line up with TRBD2. V lost 0 bases, J lost 1 base, and 8 bases stayed unmatched. Germline V gene lookup returns CDR1 SGDLS and CDR2 YYNGEE. The CDR3 has 18 residues. The CDR3 is CASSVAASGRDRSYEQYF. CDR3 DNA: TGTGCCAGCAGCGTAGCGGCTAGCGGGAGGGACAGATCCTACGAGCAGTACTTC.

This clonotype has ten or more counts. At one end, the junction sequence differs from germline, possibly due to a read error. The chain is built from TRBV9 and TRBJ2-7; 15 bases are shared with TRBD2. CDR3 length: 14 amino acids. Germline loops: CDR1 SGDLS, CDR2 YYNGEE. Written as DNA, the CDR3 is TGCGCCAGCAGCGTGGGACTAGCGGGAGGCGAGCAGTACTTC. Encoded protein: CASSVGLAGGEQYF.

This clonotype was detected ten times or more. The chain recombines TRBV12-3 or TRBV12-4 with TRBJ2-1; 14 bases align to TRBD2. V lost 8 bases and J lost 8; bases outside the gene matches: 11. The CDR3 length is 16 residues. CDR3 protein: CASGVKGLAGADEQFF. In nucleotides, the CDR3 is TGTGCCAGCGGCGTTAAGGGACTAGCGGGAGCGGATGAGCAGTTCTTC.

The gene calls are TRBV19 and TRBJ1-1; D unclear. This CDR3 is built from 13 residues. Trimming left V 3 bases short and J 3 bases short, with 8 bases between. Germline loops: CDR1 LNHDA, CDR2 SQIVND (reference sequence). CDR3 coding DNA: TGTGCCAGTAGTATTTGGGGAGACACTGAAGCTTTCTTT. It is translated as CASSIWGDTEAFF.